This T cell receptor beta chain was sequenced during a study of OX40 agonist ivuxolimab in advanced cancers. CDR3 length: 16 residues. V was trimmed by 1 base and J by 2 bases, leaving 15 bases between them. The germline V gene encodes CDR1 SEHNR and CDR2 FQNEAQ (reference sequence). Sequenced by immunoSEQ multiplex PCR; TCRdb stores in-frame clones only, minus some. This repertoire shows 22,000 or so clones, over 75% found once; its top ten account for just over 20%. Material: CD4+ or CD8+ T cells sorted from blood, obtained in a trial of the OX40 agonist ivuxolimab. The clonotype originates from an adult with an advanced solid tumor such as melanoma, head and neck, liver or kidney cancer. The chain uses TRBV7-9 and TRBJ2-7; D call uncertain. CDR3 sequence (DNA): TGTGCCAGCAGCTTAGAAAACCCCTTCACCGCCTACGAGCAGTACTTC. Encoded protein: CASSLENPFTAYEQYF.